The subject of this entry is one T cell receptor (beta chain). Its antigen is unidentified. The data belong to a study of cytomegalovirus exposure and HLA in healthy donors. Study outcomes and limitations: The majority of TCR sequences were rare, yet some public TCRs appeared in many donors.

Some clones are missing from TCRdb's copy, which holds only in-frame ones; the method was immunoSEQ multiplex PCR. The profile covers 100,000 to 150,000 clones, with about nine tenths appearing a single time and less than 1.5% taken by the ten largest. Germline V gene sequence: CDR1 ENHRY, CDR2 SYGVKD. Trimming stripped 8 bases from V and 3 bases from J, with 14 bases between. This CDR3 has 13 residues. This clonotype was obtained from a man aged 25 to 40 in good health and CMV-seronegative. The chain employs TRBV10-3 and TRBJ2-7, with D perhaps matching TRBD2 (6 bases). Sequenced sample: PBMCs. CDR3 DNA sequence: TGTGCCATCGGCGGGACGGCTTACTACGAGCAGTACTTC. It is translated as CAIGGTAYYEQYF.